This section outlines one T cell receptor beta chain sequence together with its context. Trimming cost V 4 bases and J 5 bases, with 14 bases left between them. The length of the CDR3 is 13 residues. Germline assignment: CDR1 SQVTM and CDR2 ANQGSEA. The entry originates in a study of cytomegalovirus exposure and HLA in healthy donors. The study ran its PCR with 60 Vbeta and 13 Jbeta primers. TCRdb's copy holds only in-frame clones and misses some; the assay was immunoSEQ multiplex PCR. The table has approximately 260,000 clones, around four fifths seen once. This receptor was obtained from a woman in her forties in good health and CMV-seropositive. Material for sequencing was PBMCs. The genes are TRBV29-1 and TRBJ1-2; no definite D call. The CDR3 DNA reads TGCAGCGTTGGAGGGCTTACCTCTTATGGCTACACCTTC. Protein sequence: CSVGGLTSYGYTF.